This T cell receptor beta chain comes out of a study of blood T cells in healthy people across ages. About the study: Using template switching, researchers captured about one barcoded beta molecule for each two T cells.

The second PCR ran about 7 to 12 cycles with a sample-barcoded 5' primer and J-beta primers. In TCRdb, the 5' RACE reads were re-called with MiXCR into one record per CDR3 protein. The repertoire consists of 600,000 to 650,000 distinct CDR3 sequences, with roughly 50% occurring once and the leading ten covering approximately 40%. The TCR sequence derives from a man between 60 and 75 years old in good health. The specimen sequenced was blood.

CDR3 sequence (DNA): TGTGCCAGCAGAACCGGGACAGCCAACAATGAGCAGTACTTC. Protein sequence: CASRTGTANNEQYF. The rearrangement uses TRBV12-3 or TRBV12-4 and TRBJ2-7; 7 bases line up with TRBD1. The CDR3 spans 14 residues. V shed 6 bases and J 7 bases; nucleotides not matched to a gene: 12.